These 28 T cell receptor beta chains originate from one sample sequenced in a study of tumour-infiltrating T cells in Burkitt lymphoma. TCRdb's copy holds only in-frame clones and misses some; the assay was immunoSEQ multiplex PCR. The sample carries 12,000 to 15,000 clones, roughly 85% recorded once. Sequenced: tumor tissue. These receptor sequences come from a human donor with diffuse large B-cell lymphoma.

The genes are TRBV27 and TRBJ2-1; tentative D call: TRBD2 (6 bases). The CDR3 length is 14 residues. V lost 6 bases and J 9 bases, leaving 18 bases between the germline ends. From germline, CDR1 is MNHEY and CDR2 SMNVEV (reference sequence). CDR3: CASSLYLAAGEQFF. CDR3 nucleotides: TGTGCCAGCAGCCTTTACTTAGCGGCGGGTGAGCAGTTCTTC.

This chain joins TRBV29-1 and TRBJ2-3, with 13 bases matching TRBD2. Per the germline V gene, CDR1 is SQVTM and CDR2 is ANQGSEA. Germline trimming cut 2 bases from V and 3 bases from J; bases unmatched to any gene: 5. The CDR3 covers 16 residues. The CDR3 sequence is CSVESRTSGGTDTQYF. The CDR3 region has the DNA TGCAGCGTTGAAAGCCGGACTAGCGGGGGTACAGATACGCAGTATTTT.

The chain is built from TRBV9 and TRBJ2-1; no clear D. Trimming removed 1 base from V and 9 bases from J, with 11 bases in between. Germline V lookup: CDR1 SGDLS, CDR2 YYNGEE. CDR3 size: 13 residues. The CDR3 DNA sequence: TGTGCCAGCAGCGTAATCGAAGATAGTGAGCAGTTCTTC. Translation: CASSVIEDSEQFF.

The CDR3 region has the DNA TGTGCCAGTAGTATCCGACTAGCGGCTTCCTACGAGCAGTACTTC. Translation: CASSIRLAASYEQYF. The gene calls are TRBV19 and TRBJ2-7; TRBD2 agrees at 9 bases. CDR3 length: 15 residues. In germline, CDR1 is LNHDA, CDR2 SQIVND (reference sequence). The J segment lost 1 base and the V segment lost 3 bases, leaving 4 bases of the junction unmatched.

CDR3 nucleotides: TGTGCCAGCAGTTACTCGAGGGCCTACGAGCAGTACTTC. Amino acid sequence: CASSYSRAYEQYF. V usage is TRBV6-5 and J usage is TRBJ2-7, with D possibly being TRBD2 (5 bases). Deletions cut 0 bases from V and 2 bases from J, with 5 bases between. The CDR3 covers 13 residues. Looked up from germline, CDR1 is MNHEY and CDR2 is SVGAGI.

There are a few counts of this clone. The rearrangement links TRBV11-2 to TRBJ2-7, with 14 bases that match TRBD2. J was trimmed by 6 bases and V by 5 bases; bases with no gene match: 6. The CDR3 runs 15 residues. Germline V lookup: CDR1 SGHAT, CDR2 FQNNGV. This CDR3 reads CASSLGLAGAREQYF. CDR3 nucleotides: TGTGCCAGCAGCCTGGGACTAGCGGGAGCCCGCGAGCAGTACTTC.

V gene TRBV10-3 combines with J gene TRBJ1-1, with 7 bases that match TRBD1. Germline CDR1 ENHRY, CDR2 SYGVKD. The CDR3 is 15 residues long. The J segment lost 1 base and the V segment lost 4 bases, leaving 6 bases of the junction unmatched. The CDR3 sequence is CAISATGAKNTEAFF. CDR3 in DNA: TGTGCCATCAGTGCTACAGGGGCAAAGAACACTGAAGCTTTCTTT.

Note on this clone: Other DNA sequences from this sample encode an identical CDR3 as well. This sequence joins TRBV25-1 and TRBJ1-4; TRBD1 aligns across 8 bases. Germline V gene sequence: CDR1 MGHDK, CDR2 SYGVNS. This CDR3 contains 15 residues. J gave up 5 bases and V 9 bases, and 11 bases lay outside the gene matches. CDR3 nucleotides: TGTGCCAGTCAACCCTTGGACAGGGTCAATGAAAAACTGTTTTTT. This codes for CASQPLDRVNEKLFF. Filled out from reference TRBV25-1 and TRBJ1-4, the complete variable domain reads EADIYQTPRYLVIGTGKKITLECSQTMGHDKMYWYQQDPGMELHLIHYSYGVNSTEKGDLSSESTVSRIRTEHFPLTLESARPSHTSQYLCASQPLDRVNEKLFFGSGTQLSVL.

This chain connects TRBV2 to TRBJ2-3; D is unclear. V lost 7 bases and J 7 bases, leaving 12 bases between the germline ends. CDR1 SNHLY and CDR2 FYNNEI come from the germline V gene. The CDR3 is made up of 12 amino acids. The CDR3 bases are TGTGCCAGCACTACGGGCCAAAATACGCAGTATTTT. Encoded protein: CASTTGQNTQYF.

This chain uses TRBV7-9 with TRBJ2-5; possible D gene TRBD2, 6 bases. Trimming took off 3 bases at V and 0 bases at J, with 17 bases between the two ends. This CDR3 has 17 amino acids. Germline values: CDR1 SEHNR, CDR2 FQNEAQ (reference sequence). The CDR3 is CASSFTSILAHQETQYF. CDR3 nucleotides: TGTGCCAGCAGCTTTACTTCGATACTAGCTCACCAAGAGACCCAGTACTTC.

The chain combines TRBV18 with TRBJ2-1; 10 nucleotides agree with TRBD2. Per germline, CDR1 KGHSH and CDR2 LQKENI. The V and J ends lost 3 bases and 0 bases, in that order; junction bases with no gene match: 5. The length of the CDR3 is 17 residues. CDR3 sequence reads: CASSPGLAVSSYNEQFF. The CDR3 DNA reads TGTGCCAGCTCACCCGGACTAGCGGTTAGCTCCTACAATGAGCAGTTCTTC.

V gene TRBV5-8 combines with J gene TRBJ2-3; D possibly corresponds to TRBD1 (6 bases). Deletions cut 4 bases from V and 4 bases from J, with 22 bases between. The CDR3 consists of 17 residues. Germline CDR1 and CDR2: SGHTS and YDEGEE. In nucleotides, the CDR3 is TGTGCCAGCAGCCCCGTCCCCCTGGACAGCCCATCAGATACGCAGTATTTT. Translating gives CASSPVPLDSPSDTQYF.

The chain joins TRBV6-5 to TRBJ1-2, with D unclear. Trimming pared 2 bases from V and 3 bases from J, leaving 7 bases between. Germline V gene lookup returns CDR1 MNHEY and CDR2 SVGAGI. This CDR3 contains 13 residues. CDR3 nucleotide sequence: TGTGCCAGCAGTTACAGGGCAGACTATGGCTACACCTTC. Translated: CASSYRADYGYTF.

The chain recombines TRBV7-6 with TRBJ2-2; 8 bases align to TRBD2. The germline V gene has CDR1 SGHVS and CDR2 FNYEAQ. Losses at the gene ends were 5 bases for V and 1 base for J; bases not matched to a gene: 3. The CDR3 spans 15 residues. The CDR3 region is CASSPGGGNTGELFF. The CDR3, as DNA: TGTGCCAGCAGCCCCGGGGGGGGGAACACCGGGGAGCTGTTTTTT.

In nucleotides, the CDR3 is TGTGCCAGCAGCTTGAGGGCAGGGAACACTGAAGCTTTCTTT. Amino acids: CASSLRAGNTEAFF. This sequence joins TRBV7-6 and TRBJ1-1, with D uncertain. The ends were cut back, 3 bases at V and 1 base at J, with 9 bases in the middle. The germline CDR1 and CDR2 sequences are SGHVS and FNYEAQ. The CDR3 has 14 amino acids.

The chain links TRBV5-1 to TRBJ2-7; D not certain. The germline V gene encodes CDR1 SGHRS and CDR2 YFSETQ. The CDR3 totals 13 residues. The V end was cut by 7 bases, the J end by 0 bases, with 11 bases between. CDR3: CASAITYSYEQYF. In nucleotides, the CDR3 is TGCGCCAGCGCCATCACGTACTCCTACGAGCAGTACTTC. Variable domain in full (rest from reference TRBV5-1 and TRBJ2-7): KAGVTQTPRYLIKTRGQQVTLSCSPISGHRSVSWYQQTPGQGLQFLFEYFSETQRNKGNFPGRFSGRQFSNSRSEMNVSTLELGDSALYLCASAITYSYEQYFGPGTRLTVT.

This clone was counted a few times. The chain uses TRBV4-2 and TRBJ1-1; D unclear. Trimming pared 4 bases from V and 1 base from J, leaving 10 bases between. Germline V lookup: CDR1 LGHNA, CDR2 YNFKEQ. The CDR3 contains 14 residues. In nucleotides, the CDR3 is TGTGCCAGCAGCCCCGACGGAACGAACACTGAAGCTTTCTTT. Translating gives CASSPDGTNTEAFF.

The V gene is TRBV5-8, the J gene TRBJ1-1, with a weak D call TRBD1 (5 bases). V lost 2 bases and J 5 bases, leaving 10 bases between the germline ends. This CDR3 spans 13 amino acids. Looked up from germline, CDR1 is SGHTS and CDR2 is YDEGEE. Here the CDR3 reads CASSFGGGTEAFF. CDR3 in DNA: TGTGCCAGCAGCTTTGGTGGGGGGACTGAAGCTTTCTTT.

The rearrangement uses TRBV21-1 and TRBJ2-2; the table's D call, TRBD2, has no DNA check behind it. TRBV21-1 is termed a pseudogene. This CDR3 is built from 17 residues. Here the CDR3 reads CASSKGSGGKNTGELFF. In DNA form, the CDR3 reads TGTGCCAGCAGCAAGGGTAGCGGGGGGAAGAACACCGGGGAGCTGTTTTTT.

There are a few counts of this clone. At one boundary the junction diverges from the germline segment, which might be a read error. CDR3 residues: CAIGDSSNQPQHF. The CDR3 coding sequence is TGTGCCATCGGTGACAGTAGCAATCAGCCCCAGCATTTT. The chain is built from TRBV10-3 and TRBJ1-5; tentatively, D is TRBD1 (5 bases). This CDR3 region has 13 residues. CDR1 and CDR2 (germline): ENHRY, SYGVKD.

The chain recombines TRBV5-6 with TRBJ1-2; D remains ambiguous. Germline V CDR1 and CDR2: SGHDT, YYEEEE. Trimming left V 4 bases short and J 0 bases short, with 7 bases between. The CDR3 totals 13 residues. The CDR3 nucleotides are TGTGCCAGCAGCCTAACTTCTAACTATGGCTACACCTTC. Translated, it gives CASSLTSNYGYTF.

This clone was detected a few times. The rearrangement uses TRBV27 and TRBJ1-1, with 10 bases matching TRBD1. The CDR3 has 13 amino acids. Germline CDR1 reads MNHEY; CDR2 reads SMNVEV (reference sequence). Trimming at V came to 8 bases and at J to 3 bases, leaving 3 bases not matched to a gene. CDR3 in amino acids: CASGQGEDTEAFF. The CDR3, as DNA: TGTGCCAGCGGACAGGGGGAGGACACTGAAGCTTTCTTT.

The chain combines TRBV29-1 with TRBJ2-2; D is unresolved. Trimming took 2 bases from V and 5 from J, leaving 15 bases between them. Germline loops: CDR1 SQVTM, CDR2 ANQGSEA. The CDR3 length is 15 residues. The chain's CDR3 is CSVEIQNWGTGELFF. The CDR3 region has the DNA TGCAGCGTTGAAATACAAAATTGGGGTACCGGGGAGCTGTTTTTT.

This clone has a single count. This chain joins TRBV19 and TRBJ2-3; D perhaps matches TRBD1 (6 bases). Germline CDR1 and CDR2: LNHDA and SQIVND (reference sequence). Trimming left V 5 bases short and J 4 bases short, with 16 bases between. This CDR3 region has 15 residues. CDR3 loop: CASSPPGPGADTQYF. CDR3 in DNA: TGTGCCAGTAGTCCCCCCGGGCCAGGGGCAGATACGCAGTATTTT.

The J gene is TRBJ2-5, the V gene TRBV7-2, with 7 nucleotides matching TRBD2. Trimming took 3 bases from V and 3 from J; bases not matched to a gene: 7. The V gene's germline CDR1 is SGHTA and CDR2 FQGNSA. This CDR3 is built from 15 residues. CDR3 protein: CASSFRWLAEETQYF. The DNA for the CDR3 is TGTGCCAGCAGCTTTAGATGGCTAGCGGAAGAGACCCAGTACTTC.

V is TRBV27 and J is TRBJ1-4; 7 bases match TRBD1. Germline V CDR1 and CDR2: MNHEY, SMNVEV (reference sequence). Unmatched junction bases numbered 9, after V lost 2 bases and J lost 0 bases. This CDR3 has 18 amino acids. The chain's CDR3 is CASSLRGTVGATNEKLFF. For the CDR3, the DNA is TGTGCCAGCAGTTTACGAGGGACAGTCGGAGCAACTAATGAAAAACTGTTTTTT. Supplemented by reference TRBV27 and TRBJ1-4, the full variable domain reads EAQVTQNPRYLITVTGKKLTVTCSQNMNHEYMSWYRQDPGLGLRQIYYSMNVEVTDKGDVPEGYKVSRKEKRNFPLILESPSPNQTSLYFCASSLRGTVGATNEKLFFGSGTQLSVL.

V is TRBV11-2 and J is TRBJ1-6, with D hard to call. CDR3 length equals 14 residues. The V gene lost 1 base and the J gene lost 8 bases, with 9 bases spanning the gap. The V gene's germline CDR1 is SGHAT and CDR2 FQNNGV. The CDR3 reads CASSLGDGDSPLHF. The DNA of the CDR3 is TGTGCCAGCAGCTTAGGAGATGGCGATTCACCCCTCCACTTT.

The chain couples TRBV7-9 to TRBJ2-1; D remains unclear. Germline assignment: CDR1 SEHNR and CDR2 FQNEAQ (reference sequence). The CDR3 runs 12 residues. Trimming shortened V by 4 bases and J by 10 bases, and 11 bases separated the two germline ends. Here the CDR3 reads CASSSQRLEQFF. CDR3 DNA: TGTGCCAGCAGCTCACAAAGATTGGAGCAGTTCTTC. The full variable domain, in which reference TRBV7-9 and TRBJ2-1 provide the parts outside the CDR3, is DTGVSQNPRHKITKRGQNVTFRCDPISEHNRLYWYRQTLGQGPEFLTYFQNEAQLEKSRLLSDRFSAERPKGSFSTLEIQRTEQGDSAMYLCASSSQRLEQFFGPGTRLTVL.